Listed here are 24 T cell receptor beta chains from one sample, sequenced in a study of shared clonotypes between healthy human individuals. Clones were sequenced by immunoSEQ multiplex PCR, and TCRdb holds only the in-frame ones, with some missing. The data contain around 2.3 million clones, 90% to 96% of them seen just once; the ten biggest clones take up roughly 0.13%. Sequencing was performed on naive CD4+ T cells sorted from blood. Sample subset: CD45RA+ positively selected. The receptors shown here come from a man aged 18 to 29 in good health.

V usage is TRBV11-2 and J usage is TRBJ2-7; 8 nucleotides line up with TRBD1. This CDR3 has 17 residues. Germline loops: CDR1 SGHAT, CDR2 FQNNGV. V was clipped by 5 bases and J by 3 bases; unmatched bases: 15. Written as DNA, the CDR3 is TGTGCCAGCAGCCCTAGGGGTGGACAGGGAGCAATCTACGAGCAGTACTTC. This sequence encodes CASSPRGGQGAIYEQYF.

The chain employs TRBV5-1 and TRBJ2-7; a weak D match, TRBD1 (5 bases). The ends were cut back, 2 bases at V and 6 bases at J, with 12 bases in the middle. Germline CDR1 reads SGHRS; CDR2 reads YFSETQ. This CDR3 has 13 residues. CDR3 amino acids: CASSFEQATEQYF. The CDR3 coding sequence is TGCGCCAGCAGCTTTGAACAGGCAACCGAGCAGTACTTC.

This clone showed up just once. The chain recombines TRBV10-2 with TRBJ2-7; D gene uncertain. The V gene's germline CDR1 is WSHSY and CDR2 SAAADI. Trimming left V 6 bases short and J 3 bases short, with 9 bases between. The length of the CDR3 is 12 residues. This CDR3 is CASSHWGYEQYF. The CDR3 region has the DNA TGCGCCAGCAGCCATTGGGGCTACGAGCAGTACTTC.

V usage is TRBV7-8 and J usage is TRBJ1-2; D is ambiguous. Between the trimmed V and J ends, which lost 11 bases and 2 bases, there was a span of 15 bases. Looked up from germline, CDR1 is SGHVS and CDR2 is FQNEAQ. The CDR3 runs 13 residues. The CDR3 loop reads CAATSYPNYGYTF. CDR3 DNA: TGTGCCGCAACCTCGTATCCGAACTATGGCTACACCTTC. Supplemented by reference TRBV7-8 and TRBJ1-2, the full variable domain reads GAGVSQSPRYKVAKRGQDVALRCDPISGHVSLFWYQQALGQGPEFLTYFQNEAQLDKSGLPSDRFFAERPEGSVSTLKIQRTQQEDSAVYLCAATSYPNYGYTFGSGTRLTVV.

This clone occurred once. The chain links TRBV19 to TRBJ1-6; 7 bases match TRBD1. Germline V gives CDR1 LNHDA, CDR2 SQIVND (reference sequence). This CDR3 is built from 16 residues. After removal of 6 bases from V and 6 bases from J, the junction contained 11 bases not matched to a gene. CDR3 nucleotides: TGTGCCAGTAGGATGGCAACGGGACAGATTAATTCACCCCTCCACTTT. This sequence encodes CASRMATGQINSPLHF.

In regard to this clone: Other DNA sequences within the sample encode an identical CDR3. DNA of the CDR3: TGTGCCAGCAGTTCCGGGACATTGAAAGAGACCCAGTACTTC. It specifies CASSSGTLKETQYF. The rearrangement uses TRBV28 and TRBJ2-5, with D possibly being TRBD1 (6 bases). This CDR3 contains 14 residues. Trimming took off 4 bases at V and 3 bases at J, with 12 bases between the two ends. In germline, CDR1 is MDHEN, CDR2 SYDVKM.

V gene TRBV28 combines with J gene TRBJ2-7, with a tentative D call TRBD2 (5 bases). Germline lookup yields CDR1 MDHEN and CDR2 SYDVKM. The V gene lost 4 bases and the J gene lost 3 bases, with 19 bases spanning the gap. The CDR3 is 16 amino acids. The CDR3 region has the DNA TGTGCCAGCAGTTCCCCAGGTACTAGAGAGTACTACGAGCAGTACTTC. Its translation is CASSSPGTREYYEQYF.

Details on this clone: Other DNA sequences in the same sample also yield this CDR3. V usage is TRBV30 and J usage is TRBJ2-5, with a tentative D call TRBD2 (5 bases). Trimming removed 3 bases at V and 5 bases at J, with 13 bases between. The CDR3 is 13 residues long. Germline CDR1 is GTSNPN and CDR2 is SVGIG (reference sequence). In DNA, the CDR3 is TGTGCCTGGAGAGGGCTAGCCGGGGAGACCCAGTACTTC. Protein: CAWRGLAGETQYF.

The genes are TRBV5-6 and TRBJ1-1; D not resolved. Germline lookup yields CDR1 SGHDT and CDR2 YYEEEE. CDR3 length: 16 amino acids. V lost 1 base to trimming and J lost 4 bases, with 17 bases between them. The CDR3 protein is CASSLPSWEPSTEAFF. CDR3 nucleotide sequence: TGTGCCAGCAGCTTGCCGAGCTGGGAGCCCAGCACTGAAGCTTTCTTT.

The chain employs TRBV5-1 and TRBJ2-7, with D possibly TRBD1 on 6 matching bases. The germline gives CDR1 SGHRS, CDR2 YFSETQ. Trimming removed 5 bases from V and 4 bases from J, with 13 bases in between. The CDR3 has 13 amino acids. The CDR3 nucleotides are TGCGCCAGCAGTTCCCAGGGGAAATACGAGCAGTACTTC. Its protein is CASSSQGKYEQYF.

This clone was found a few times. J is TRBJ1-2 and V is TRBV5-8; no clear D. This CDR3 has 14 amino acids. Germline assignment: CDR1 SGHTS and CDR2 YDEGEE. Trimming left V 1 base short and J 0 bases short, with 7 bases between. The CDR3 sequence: CASSLLSTNYGYTF. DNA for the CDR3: TGTGCCAGCAGCTTGTTGTCCACTAACTATGGCTACACCTTC. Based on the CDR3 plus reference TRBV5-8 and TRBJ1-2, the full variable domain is EAGVTQSPTHLIKTRGQQATLRCSPISGHTSVYWYQQALGLGLQFLLWYDEGEERNRGNFPPRFSGRQFPNYSSELNVNALELEDSALYLCASSLLSTNYGYTFGSGTRLTVV.

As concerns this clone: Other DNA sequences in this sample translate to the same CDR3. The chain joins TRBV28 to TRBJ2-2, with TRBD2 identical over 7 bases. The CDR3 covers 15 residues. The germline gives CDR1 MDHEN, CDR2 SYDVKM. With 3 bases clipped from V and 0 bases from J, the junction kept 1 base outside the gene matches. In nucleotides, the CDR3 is TGTGCCAGCAGTTTGGGGGGGACGAACACCGGGGAGCTGTTTTTT. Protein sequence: CASSLGGTNTGELFF.

CDR3 protein: CASSESDRAFGEKLFF. DNA for the CDR3: TGTGCCAGCAGTGAATCGGACAGAGCTTTTGGTGAAAAACTGTTTTTT. The chain links TRBV25-1 to TRBJ1-4; D possibly corresponds to TRBD1 (6 bases). The V and J ends lost 1 base and 7 bases respectively, with 16 bases between them. Germline V gene lookup returns CDR1 MGHDK and CDR2 SYGVNS. The CDR3 runs to 16 residues.

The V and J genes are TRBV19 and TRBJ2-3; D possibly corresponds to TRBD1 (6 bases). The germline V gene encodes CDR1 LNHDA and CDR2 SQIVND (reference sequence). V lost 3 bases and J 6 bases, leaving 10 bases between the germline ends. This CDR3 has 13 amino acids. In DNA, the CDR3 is TGTGCCAGTAGTATTACGAGGGGGGATACGCAGTATTTT. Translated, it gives CASSITRGDTQYF.

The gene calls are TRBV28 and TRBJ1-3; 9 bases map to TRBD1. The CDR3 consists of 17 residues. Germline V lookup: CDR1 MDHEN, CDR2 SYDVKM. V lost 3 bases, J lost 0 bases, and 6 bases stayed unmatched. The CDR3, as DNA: TGTGCCAGCAGTTTCGGAGGGACAGGGCTCTCTGGAAACACCATATATTTT. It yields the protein CASSFGGTGLSGNTIYF.

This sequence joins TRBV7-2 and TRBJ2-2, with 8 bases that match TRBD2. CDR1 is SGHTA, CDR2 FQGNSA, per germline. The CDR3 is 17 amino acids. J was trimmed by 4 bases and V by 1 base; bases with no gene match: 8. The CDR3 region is CASSLEVLAGLTGELFF. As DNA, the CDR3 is TGTGCCAGCAGCTTAGAGGTATTAGCGGGACTCACCGGGGAGCTGTTTTTT.

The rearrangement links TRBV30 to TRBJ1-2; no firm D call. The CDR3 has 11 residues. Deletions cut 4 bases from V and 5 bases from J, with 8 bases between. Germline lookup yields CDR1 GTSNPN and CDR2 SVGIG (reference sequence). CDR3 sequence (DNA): TGTGCCTGGAAGGGAGCTTATGGCTACACCTTC. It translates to CAWKGAYGYTF. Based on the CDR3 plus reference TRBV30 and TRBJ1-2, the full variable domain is SQTIHQWPATLVQPVGSPLSLECTVEGTSNPNLYWYRQAAGRGLQLLFYSVGIGQISSEVPQNLSASRPQDRQFILSSKKLLLSDSGFYLCAWKGAYGYTFGSGTRLTVV.

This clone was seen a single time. DNA for the CDR3: TGTGCCAGTAGTTTCCGGGACAGATCCTATGGCTACACCTTC. Translating gives CASSFRDRSYGYTF. The chain uses TRBV19 and TRBJ1-2; 7 bases map to TRBD1. Germline CDR1 LNHDA, CDR2 SQIVND (reference sequence). The V segment lost 5 bases and the J segment 4 bases; nucleotides outside the gene matches: 7. The CDR3 contains 14 residues.

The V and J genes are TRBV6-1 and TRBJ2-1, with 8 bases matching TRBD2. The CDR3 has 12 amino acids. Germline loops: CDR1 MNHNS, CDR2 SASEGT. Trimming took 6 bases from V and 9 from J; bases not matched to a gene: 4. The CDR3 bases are TGTGCCAGCAGCCCCAGCGGGGGTGAGCAGTTCTTC. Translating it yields CASSPSGGEQFF.

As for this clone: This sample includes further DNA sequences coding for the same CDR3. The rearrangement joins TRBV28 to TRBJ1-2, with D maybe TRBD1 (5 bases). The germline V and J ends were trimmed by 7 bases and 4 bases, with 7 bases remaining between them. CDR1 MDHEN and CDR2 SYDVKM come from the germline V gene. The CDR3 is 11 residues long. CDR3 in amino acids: CASTQGYGYTF. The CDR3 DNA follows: TGTGCCAGCACTCAGGGCTATGGCTACACCTTC.

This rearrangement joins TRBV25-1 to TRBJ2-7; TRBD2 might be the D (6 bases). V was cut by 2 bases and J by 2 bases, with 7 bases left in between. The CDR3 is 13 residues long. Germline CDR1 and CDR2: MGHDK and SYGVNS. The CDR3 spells CASSEGGAYEQYF. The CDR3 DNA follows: TGTGCCAGCAGTGAAGGAGGGGCCTACGAGCAGTACTTC.

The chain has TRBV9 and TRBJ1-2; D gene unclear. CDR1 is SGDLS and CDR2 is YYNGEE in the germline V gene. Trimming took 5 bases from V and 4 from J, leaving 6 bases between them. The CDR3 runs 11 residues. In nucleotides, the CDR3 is TGTGCCAGCAGATCAGCCTATGGCTACACCTTC. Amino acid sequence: CASRSAYGYTF.

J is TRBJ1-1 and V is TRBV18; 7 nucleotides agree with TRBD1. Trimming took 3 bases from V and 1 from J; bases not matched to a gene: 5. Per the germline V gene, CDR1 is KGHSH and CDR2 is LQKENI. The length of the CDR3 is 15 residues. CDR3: CASSPQEGANTEAFF. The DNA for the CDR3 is TGTGCCAGCTCACCCCAGGAGGGGGCGAACACTGAAGCTTTCTTT.

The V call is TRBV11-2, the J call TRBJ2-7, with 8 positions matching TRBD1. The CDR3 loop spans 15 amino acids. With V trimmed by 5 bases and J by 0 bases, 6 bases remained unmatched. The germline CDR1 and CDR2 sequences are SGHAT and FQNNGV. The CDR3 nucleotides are TGTGCCAGCAGCCCCGGGACAGGACCCTCCTACGAGCAGTACTTC. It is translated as CASSPGTGPSYEQYF. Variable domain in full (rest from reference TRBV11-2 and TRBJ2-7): EAGVAQSPRYKIIEKRQSVAFWCNPISGHATLYWYQQILGQGPKLLIQFQNNGVVDDSQLPKDRFSAERLKGVDSTLKIQPAKLEDSAVYLCASSPGTGPSYEQYFGPGTRLTVT.